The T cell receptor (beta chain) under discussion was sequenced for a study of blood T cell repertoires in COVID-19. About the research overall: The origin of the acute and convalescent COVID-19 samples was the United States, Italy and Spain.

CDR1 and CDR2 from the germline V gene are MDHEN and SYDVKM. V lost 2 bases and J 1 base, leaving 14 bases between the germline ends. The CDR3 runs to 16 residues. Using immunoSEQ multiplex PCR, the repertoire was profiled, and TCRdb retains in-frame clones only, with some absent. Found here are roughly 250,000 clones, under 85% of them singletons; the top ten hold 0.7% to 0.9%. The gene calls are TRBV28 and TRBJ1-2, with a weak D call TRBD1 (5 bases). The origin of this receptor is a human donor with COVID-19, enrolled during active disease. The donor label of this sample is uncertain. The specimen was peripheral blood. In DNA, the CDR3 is TGTGCCAGCAGTTTAACCGGAAAGGGGAATAACTATGGCTACACCTTC. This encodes CASSLTGKGNNYGYTF.